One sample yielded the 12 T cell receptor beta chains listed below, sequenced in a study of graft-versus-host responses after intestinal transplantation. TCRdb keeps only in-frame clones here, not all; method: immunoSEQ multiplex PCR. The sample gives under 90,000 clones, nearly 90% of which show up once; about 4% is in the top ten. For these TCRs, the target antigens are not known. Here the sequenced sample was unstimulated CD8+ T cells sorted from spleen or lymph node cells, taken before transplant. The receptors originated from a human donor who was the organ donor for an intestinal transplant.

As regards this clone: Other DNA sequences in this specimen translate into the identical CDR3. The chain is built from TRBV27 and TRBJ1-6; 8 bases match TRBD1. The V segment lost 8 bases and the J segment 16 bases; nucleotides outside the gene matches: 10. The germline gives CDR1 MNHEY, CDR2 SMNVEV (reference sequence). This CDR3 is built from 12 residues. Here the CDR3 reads CASGQGANILHF. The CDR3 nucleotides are TGTGCCAGCGGGCAGGGGGCTAATATACTCCACTTT.

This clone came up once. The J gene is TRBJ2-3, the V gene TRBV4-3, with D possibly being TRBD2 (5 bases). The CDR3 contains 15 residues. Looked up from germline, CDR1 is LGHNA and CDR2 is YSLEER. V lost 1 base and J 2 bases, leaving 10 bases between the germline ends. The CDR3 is CASSQATRDTDTQYF. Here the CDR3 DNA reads TGCGCCAGCAGCCAAGCTACTAGAGACACAGATACGCAGTATTTT.

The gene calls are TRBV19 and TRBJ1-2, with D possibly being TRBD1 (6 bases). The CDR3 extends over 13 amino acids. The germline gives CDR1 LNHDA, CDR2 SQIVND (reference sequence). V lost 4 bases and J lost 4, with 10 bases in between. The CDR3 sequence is CASSTGVAYGYTF. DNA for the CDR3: TGTGCCAGTAGTACAGGGGTGGCCTATGGCTACACCTTC.

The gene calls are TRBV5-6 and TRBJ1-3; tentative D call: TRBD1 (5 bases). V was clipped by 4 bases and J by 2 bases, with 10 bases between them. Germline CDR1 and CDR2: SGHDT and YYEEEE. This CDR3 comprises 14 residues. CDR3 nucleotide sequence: TGTGCCAGCAGCGGGGCGGCGACTGGAAACACCATATATTTT. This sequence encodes CASSGAATGNTIYF.

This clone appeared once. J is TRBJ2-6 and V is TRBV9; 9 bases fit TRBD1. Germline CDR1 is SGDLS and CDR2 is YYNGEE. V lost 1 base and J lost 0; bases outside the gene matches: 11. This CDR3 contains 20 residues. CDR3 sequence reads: CASSVPPGQGLSSGANVLTF. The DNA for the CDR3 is TGTGCCAGCAGCGTACCTCCGGGACAGGGCCTTTCCTCTGGGGCCAACGTCCTGACTTTC. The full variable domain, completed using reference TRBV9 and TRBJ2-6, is DSGVTQTPKHLITATGQRVTLRCSPRSGDLSVYWYQQSLDQGLQFLIQYYNGEERAKGNILERFSAQQFPDLHSELNLSSLELGDSALYFCASSVPPGQGLSSGANVLTFGAGSRLTVL.

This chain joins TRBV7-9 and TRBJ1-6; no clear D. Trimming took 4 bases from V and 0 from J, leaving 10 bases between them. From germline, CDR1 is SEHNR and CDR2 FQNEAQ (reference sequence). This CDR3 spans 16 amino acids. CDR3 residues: CASSWAQSSYNSPLHF. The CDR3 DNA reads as TGTGCCAGCAGCTGGGCCCAGAGCTCCTATAATTCACCCCTCCACTTT. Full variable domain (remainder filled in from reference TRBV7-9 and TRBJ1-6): DTGVSQNPRHKITKRGQNVTFRCDPISEHNRLYWYRQTLGQGPEFLTYFQNEAQLEKSRLLSDRFSAERPKGSFSTLEIQRTEQGDSAMYLCASSWAQSSYNSPLHFGNGTRLTVT.

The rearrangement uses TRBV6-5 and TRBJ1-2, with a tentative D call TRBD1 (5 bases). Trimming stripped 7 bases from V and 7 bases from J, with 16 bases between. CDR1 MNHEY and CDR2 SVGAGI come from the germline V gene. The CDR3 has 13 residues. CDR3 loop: CASIQGLVGGYTF. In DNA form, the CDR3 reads TGTGCCAGCATCCAGGGTCTTGTAGGTGGCTACACCTTC.

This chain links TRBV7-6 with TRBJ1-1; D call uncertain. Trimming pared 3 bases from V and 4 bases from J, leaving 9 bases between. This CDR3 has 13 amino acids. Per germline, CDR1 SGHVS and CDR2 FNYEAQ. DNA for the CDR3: TGTGCCAGCAGCTTTAATACTCTCACTGAAGCTTTCTTT. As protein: CASSFNTLTEAFF.

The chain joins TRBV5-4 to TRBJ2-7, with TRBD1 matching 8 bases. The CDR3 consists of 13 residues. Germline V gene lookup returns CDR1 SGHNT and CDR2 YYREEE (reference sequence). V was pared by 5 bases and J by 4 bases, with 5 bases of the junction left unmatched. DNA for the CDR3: TGTGCCAGCAGTACCGACAGGGGTTACGAGCAGTACGTC. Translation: CASSTDRGYEQYV.

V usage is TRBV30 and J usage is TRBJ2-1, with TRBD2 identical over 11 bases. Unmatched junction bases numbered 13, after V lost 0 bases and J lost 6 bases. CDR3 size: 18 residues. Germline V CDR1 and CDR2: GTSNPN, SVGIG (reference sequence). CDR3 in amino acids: CAWSVRQPLAGGLNEQFF. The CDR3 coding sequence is TGTGCCTGGAGTGTCCGGCAACCCCTAGCGGGGGGTCTCAATGAGCAGTTCTTC.

CDR3 sequence (DNA): TGTGCCAGCAGCCCAGTGAAGTCGGGGACTAGCGGAAGCACCTACGAGCAGTACGTC. Amino acid sequence: CASSPVKSGTSGSTYEQYV. The chain has TRBV12-1 and TRBJ2-7; TRBD2 is taken as the D call from the table, unchecked against the DNA. TRBV12-1 is a listed pseudogene. The CDR3 spans 19 residues.

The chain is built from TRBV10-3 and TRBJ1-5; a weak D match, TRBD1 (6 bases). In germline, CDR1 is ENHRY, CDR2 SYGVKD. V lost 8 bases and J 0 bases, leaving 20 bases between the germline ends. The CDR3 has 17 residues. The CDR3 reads CAISGRTGHHSNQPQHF. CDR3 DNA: TGTGCCATCTCGGGCAGGACGGGACACCATAGCAATCAGCCCCAGCATTTT.